The clone carrying this T cell receptor (beta chain) was recorded a few times. Antigen unknown. This PCR relied on a set of 60 Vbeta primers and 13 Jbeta primers. Some clones are missing from TCRdb's copy, which holds only in-frame ones; the method was immunoSEQ multiplex PCR. The data hold roughly 130,000 clones, with just over 65% observed a single time. This sample stems from a study of cytomegalovirus exposure and HLA in healthy donors. Study results and caveats: Based on reports, TCR beta sequences accurately predicted HLA-A and HLA-B alleles for most subjects. Later work found most CMV-associated TCR beta chains apparently HLA-restricted. Most TCR sequences proved rare, with some public TCRs found in many donors.

Germline CDR1 reads SGHVS; CDR2 reads FNYEAQ. The CDR3 loop spans 16 amino acids. V lost 5 bases, J lost 8 bases, and 13 bases stayed unmatched. This receptor was obtained from a man between 18 and 35 years old in good health and CMV-seronegative. Material: PBMCs. This chain uses TRBV7-6 with TRBJ2-1, with TRBD2 identical over 9 bases. CDR3 loop: CASSLVLGLAGDEQFF. CDR3 sequence (DNA): TGTGCCAGCAGCCTAGTACTGGGACTAGCTGGGGATGAGCAGTTCTTC.